One sample yielded the 11 T cell receptor beta chains listed below, sequenced in a study of T cells after yellow fever vaccination (dated by TCRdb to between 2018 and 2021). The treatment or condition label for this specimen denotes: live attenuated yellow fever vaccine strain. Receptors were amplified or captured by 5' RACE. Data came from an Illumina HiSeq 2500. TCRdb reprocessing: public reads trimmed at Q25 with fastp, clones called with MiXCR, in-frame beta chains kept. Identical CDR3 proteins give one entry, which carries the most common genes and DNA. The sample data list some 560,000 distinct CDR3 sequences, and about a sixth of these were observed just once. The ten most abundant clones make up 15% to 20% of the sample. Source: PBMCs, taken about 5 days after the first yellow fever vaccination. These receptors were obtained from a man between 18 and 35 years old who received the YFV17D yellow fever vaccine.

J is TRBJ2-1 and V is TRBV20-1; D uncertain. The V end was cut by 5 bases, the J end by 0 bases, with 17 bases between. Germline-derived CDR1 and CDR2 are DFQATT and SNEGSKA (reference sequence). The CDR3 spans 16 residues. The CDR3 DNA reads TGCAGTGCTCCCCGAAGGCAGGCCCTCTCCTACAATGAGCAGTTCTTC. This encodes CSAPRRQALSYNEQFF.

The rearrangement joins TRBV29-1 to TRBJ1-4, with 7 bases that match TRBD1. The CDR3 covers 13 residues. Germline V gene lookup returns CDR1 SQVTM and CDR2 ANQGSEA. V lost 7 bases and J lost 4; bases outside the gene matches: 6. The CDR3 spells CSAGTVLNEKLFF. The CDR3 DNA reads TGCAGCGCGGGGACAGTGCTTAATGAAAAACTGTTTTTT.

This clonotype was seen more than once but under ten times. V is TRBV3-1 and J is TRBJ2-3, with D perhaps matching TRBD2 (6 bases). Looked up from germline, CDR1 is LGHDT and CDR2 is YNNKEL (reference sequence). CDR3 length: 13 amino acids. The V and J ends lost 4 bases and 10 bases respectively, with 15 bases between them. The CDR3 DNA reads TGTGCCAGCAGCCCGGAGGGCCGCGATCCGCAGTATTTT. Its protein is CASSPEGRDPQYF.

The chain carries TRBV6-2 or TRBV6-3 and TRBJ2-3; 9 bases agree with TRBD2. Trimming took 6 bases from V and 5 from J; bases not matched to a gene: 15. The CDR3 loop spans 17 amino acids. The germline V gene has CDR1 MNHEY and CDR2 SVGEGT. The CDR3, as DNA: TGTGCCAGCAGCCCTCAGCGGGGGGCACGGGCGGGAGATACGCAGTATTTT. The encoded protein is CASSPQRGARAGDTQYF.

This clonotype was observed a handful of times. This chain connects TRBV4-1 to TRBJ1-2, with D possibly TRBD1 on 5 matching bases. Trimming took 1 base from V and 1 from J, leaving 19 bases between them. Looked up from germline, CDR1 is MGHRA and CDR2 is YSYEKL. This CDR3 region has 18 residues. This CDR3 reads CASSQGWGEWPLNYGYTF. The CDR3 DNA reads as TGCGCCAGCAGCCAAGGCTGGGGCGAGTGGCCGCTTAACTATGGCTACACCTTC.

This chain uses TRBV5-1 with TRBJ2-1; weak D call: TRBD1 (5 bases). The CDR3 consists of 15 residues. Germline CDR1 SGHRS, CDR2 YFSETQ. Trimming took off 2 bases at V and 8 bases at J, with 17 bases between the two ends. Written as DNA, the CDR3 is TGCGCCAGCAGCTTCCGCCAAGGGGCTACCGATGAGCAGTTCTTC. Translated, it gives CASSFRQGATDEQFF.

This chain joins TRBV3-1 and TRBJ2-4; D remains ambiguous. CDR3 size: 13 residues. The V and J ends lost 3 bases and 6 bases respectively, with 9 bases between them. The germline gives CDR1 LGHDT, CDR2 YNNKEL (reference sequence). CDR3 sequence reads: CASSHSSGNIQYF. CDR3 DNA sequence: TGTGCCAGCAGCCATTCCTCCGGAAACATTCAGTACTTC. Full variable domain (outside the CDR3, taken from reference TRBV3-1 and TRBJ2-4): DTAVSQTPKYLVTQMGNDKSIKCEQNLGHDTMYWYKQDSKKFLKIMFSYNNKELIINETVPNRFSPKSPDKAHLNLHINSLELGDSAVYFCASSHSSGNIQYFGAGTRLSVL.

This chain joins TRBV10-1 and TRBJ2-5; no reliable D call. With 3 bases removed from V and 2 bases from J, the gap between germline ends came to 7 bases. The CDR3 is made up of 13 amino acids. Per germline, CDR1 WNHNN and CDR2 SYGVQD (reference sequence). As DNA, the CDR3 is TGCGCCAGCAGTGAAAGGGTTCAAGAGACCCAGTACTTC. Amino acids: CASSERVQETQYF.

This clonotype has more than one count but fewer than ten. This chain uses TRBV27 with TRBJ1-2; 8 bases match TRBD1. Germline lookup yields CDR1 MNHEY and CDR2 SMNVEV (reference sequence). V lost 8 bases, J lost 0 bases, and 5 bases stayed unmatched. The CDR3 runs to 14 residues. The CDR3 sequence is CASGDRSTNYGYTF. DNA of the CDR3: TGTGCCAGCGGGGACAGGTCAACTAACTATGGCTACACCTTC.

This clonotype occurred a few times. The DNA for the CDR3 is TGTGCCAGCTCGCCGGGACAGGGCGGTGTTGGCTACACCTTC. It codes for CASSPGQGGVGYTF. This chain links TRBV18 with TRBJ1-2, with TRBD1 identical over 9 bases. CDR3 length equals 14 residues. CDR1 and CDR2 from the germline V gene are KGHSH and LQKENI. After removal of 6 bases from V and 7 bases from J, the junction contained 9 bases not matched to a gene.

This clonotype was seen once. The genes are TRBV12-3 or TRBV12-4 and TRBJ2-3; 11 positions agree with TRBD2. V shed 5 bases, J shed 7 bases, and the junction held 11 bases outside the gene matches. The CDR3 extends over 16 amino acids. CDR3: CASSILAGGPLNTQYF. CDR3 in DNA: TGTGCCAGCAGTATTCTAGCGGGGGGCCCCCTAAATACGCAGTATTTT.